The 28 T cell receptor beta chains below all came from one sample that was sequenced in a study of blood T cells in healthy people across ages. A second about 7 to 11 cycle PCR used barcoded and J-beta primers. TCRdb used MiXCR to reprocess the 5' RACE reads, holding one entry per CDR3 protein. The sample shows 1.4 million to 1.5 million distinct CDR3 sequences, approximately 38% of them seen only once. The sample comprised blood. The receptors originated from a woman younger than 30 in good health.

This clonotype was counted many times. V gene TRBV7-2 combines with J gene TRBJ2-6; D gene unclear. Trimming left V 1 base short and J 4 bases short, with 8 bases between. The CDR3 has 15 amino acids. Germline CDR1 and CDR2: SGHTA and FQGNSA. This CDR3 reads CASSLVVSGANVLTF. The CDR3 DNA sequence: TGTGCCAGCAGCTTAGTAGTATCCGGGGCCAACGTCCTGACTTTC.

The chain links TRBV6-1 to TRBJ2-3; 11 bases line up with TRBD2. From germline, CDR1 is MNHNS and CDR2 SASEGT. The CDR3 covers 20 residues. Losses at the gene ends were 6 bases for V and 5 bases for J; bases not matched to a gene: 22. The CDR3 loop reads CASSSLGGRLAGGKGDTQYF. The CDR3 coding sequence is TGTGCCAGCAGCTCCCTAGGGGGGCGCCTAGCGGGAGGCAAGGGAGATACGCAGTATTTT.

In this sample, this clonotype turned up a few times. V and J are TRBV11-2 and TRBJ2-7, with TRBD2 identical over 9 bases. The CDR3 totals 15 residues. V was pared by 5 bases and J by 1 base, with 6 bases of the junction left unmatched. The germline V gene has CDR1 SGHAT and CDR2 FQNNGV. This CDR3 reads CASSLSSGESYEQYF. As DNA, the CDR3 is TGTGCCAGCAGCCTGTCTAGCGGGGAATCCTACGAGCAGTACTTC.

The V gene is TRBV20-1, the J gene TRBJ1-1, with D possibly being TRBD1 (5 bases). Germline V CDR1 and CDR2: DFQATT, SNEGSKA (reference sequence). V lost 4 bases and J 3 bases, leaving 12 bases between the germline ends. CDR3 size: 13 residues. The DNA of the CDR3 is TGCAGTGCTACTAAACAGGAAGACACTGAAGCTTTCTTT. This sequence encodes CSATKQEDTEAFF.

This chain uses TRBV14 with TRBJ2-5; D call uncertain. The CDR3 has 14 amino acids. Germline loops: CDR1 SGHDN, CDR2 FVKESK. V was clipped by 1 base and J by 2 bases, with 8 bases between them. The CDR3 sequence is CASSQVSLQETQYF. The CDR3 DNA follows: TGTGCCAGCAGCCAAGTGTCCCTACAAGAGACCCAGTACTTC.

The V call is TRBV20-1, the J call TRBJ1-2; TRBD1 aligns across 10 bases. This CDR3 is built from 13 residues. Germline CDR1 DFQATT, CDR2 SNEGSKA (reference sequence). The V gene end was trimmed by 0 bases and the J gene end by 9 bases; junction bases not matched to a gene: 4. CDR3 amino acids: CSARDPTGGSYTF. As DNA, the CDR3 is TGCAGTGCTAGAGACCCGACAGGGGGCAGCTACACCTTC.

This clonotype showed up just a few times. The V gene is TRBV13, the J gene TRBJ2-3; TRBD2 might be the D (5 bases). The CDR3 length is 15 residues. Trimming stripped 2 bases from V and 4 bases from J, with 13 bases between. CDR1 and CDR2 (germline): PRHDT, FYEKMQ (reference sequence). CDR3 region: CASSLRGYYADTQYF. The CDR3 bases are TGTGCCAGCAGCTTAAGAGGGTACTATGCAGATACGCAGTATTTT.

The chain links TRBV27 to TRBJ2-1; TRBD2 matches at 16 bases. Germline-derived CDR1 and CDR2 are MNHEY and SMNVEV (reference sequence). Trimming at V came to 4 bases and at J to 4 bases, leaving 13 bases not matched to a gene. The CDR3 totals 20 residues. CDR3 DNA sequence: TGTGCCAGCAGTTCCCCGAGGGGACTAGCGGGGGGGATTAATTACAATGAGCAGTTCTTC. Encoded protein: CASSSPRGLAGGINYNEQFF.

In DNA, the CDR3 is TGTGCCAGCAGCCCCCGAGCAGGGAGGGTAACTGAAGCTTTCTTT. Protein sequence: CASSPRAGRVTEAFF. The J gene is TRBJ1-1, the V gene TRBV7-2, with D possibly matching TRBD1 (5 bases). Germline V gene lookup returns CDR1 SGHTA and CDR2 FQGNSA. The CDR3 has 15 residues. V lost 5 bases to trimming and J lost 5 bases, with 18 bases between them.

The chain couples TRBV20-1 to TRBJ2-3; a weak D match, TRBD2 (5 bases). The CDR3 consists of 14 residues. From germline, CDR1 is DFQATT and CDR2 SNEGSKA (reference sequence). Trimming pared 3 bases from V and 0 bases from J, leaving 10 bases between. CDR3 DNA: TGCAGTGCTAGGCTAGCAACTAGCACAGATACGCAGTATTTT. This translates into CSARLATSTDTQYF.

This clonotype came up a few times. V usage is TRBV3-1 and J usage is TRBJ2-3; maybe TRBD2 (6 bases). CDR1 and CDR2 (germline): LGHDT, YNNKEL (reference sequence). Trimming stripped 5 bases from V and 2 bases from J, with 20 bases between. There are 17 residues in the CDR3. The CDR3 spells CASSAGGSGVFTDTQYF. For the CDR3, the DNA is TGTGCCAGCAGCGCCGGGGGTTCTGGCGTTTTCACAGATACGCAGTATTTT.

CDR3 loop: CASSQEILNTEAFF. The CDR3 nucleotides are TGTGCCAGCAGCCAGGAAATATTGAACACTGAAGCTTTCTTT. The genes are TRBV4-2 and TRBJ1-1; D is uncertain. V lost 3 bases to trimming and J lost 0 bases, with 8 bases between them. Per the germline V gene, CDR1 is LGHNA and CDR2 is YNFKEQ. The CDR3 sequence is 14 residues long.

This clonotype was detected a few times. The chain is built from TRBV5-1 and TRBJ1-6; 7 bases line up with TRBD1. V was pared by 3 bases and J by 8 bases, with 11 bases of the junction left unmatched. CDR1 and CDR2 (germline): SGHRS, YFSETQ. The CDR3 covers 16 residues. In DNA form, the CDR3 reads TGCGCCAGCAGCTCGAGCGCGGGACAGACTTATTCACCCCTCCACTTT. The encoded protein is CASSSSAGQTYSPLHF.

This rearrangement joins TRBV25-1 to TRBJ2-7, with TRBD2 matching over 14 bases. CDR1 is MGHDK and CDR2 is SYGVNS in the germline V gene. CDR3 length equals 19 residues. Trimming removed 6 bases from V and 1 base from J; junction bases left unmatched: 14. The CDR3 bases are TGTGCCAGCAGGGGGGGAAAGACTAGCGGGGGGGCAGGTTCCTACGAGCAGTACTTC. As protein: CASRGGKTSGGAGSYEQYF.

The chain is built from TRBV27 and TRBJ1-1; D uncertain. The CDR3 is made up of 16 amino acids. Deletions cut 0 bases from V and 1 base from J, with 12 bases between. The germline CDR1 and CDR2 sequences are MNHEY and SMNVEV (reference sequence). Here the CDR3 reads CASSLSTVLENTEAFF. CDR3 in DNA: TGTGCCAGCAGTTTATCCACCGTGCTTGAGAACACTGAAGCTTTCTTT.

This CDR3 reads CASSFGPDYGYTF. The CDR3, as DNA: TGTGCCAGCAGTTTCGGGCCGGACTATGGCTACACCTTC. The chain has TRBV12-3 or TRBV12-4 and TRBJ1-2; unclear D gene. This CDR3 has 13 amino acids. V was pared by 3 bases and J by 3 bases, with 8 bases between.

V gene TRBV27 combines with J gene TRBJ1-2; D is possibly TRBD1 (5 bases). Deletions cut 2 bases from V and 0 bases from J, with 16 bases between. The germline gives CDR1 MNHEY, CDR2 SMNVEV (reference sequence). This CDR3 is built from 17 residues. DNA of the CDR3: TGTGCCAGCAGTTTAACCCTTGGGGGGAGAGCTAACTATGGCTACACCTTC. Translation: CASSLTLGGRANYGYTF.

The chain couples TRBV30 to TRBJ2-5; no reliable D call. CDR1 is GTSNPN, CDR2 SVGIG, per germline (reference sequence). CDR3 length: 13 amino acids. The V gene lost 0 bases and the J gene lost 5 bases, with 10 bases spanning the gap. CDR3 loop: CAWSVMLSETQYF. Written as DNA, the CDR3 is TGTGCCTGGAGTGTTATGCTATCCGAGACCCAGTACTTC.

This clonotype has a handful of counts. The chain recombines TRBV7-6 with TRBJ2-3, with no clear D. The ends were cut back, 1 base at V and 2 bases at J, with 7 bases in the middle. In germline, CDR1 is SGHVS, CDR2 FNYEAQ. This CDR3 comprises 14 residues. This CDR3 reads CASSLDLNTDTQYF. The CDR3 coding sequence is TGTGCCAGCAGCTTAGACTTAAACACAGATACGCAGTATTTT.

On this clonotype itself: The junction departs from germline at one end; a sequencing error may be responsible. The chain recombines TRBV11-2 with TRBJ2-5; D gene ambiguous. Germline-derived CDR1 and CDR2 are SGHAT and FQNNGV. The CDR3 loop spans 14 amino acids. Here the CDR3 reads CASSLYGNQETQYF. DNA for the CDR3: TGTGCCAGCAGCTTATATGGGAACCAGGAGACCCAGTACTTC. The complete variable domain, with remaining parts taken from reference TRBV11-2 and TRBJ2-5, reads EAGVAQSPRYKIIEKRQSVAFWCNPISGHATLYWYQQILGQGPKLLIQFQNNGVVDDSQLPKDRFSAERLKGVDSTLKIQPAKLEDSAVYLCASSLYGNQETQYFGPGTRLLVL.

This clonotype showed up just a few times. Written as DNA, the CDR3 is TGTGCCAGCAGCCCGGCAGGTCTGTACCAAGAGACCCAGTACTTC. Its protein product is CASSPAGLYQETQYF. The rearrangement joins TRBV3-1 to TRBJ2-5; no clear D gene. This CDR3 is 15 amino acids long. V was pared by 4 bases and J by 0 bases, with 12 bases between. In germline, CDR1 is LGHDT, CDR2 YNNKEL (reference sequence).

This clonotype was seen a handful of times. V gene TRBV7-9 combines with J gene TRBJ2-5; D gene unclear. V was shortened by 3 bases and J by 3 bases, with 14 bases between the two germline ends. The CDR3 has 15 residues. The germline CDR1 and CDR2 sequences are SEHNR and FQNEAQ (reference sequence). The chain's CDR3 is CASSFTLSREETQYF. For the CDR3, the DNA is TGTGCCAGCAGCTTCACCCTGAGCCGGGAAGAGACCCAGTACTTC.

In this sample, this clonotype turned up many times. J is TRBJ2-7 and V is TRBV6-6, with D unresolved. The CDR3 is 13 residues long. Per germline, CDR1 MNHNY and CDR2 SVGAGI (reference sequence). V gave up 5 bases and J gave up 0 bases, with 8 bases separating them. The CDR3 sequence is CASSADTSYEQYF. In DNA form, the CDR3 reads TGTGCCAGCAGTGCCGACACCTCCTACGAGCAGTACTTC.

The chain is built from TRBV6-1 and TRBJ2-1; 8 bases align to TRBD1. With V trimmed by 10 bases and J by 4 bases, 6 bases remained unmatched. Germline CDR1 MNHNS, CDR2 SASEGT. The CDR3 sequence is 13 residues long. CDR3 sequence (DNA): TGTGCCAACGGGGGACAGGCTTACAATGAGCAGTTCTTC. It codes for CANGGQAYNEQFF.

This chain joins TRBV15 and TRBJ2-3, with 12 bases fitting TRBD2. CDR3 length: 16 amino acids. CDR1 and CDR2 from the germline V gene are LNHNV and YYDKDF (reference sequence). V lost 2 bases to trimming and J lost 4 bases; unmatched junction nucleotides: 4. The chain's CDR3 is CATSRSLAGGSDTQYF. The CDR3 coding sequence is TGTGCCACCAGCAGATCCCTAGCGGGGGGGTCAGATACGCAGTATTTT.

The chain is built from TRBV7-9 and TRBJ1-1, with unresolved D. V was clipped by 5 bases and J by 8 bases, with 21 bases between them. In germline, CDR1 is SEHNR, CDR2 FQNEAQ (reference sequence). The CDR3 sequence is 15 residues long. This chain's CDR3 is CASSTKPELGSEAFF. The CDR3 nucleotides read TGTGCCAGCAGCACTAAACCAGAATTGGGGTCAGAAGCTTTCTTT.

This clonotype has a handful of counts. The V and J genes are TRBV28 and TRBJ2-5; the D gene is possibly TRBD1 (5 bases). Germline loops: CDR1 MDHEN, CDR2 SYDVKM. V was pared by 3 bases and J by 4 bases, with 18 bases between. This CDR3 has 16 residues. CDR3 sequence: CASSFPQGRVLETQYF. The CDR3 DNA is TGTGCCAGCAGTTTCCCCCAGGGTCGGGTGCTAGAGACCCAGTACTTC.

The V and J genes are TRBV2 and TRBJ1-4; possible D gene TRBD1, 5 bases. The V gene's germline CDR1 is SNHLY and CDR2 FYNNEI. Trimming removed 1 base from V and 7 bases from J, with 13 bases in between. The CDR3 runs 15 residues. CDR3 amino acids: CASSEDIGAGEKLFF. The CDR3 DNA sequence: TGTGCCAGCAGTGAAGATATAGGGGCGGGTGAAAAACTGTTTTTT.